The 28 T cell receptor beta chains below were found in one sample sequenced in a study of regulatory T cells in long-lasting Graves disease. Arm-PCR of CDR3 regions with iRepertoire HTBI primers generated TCR beta libraries. TCRdb ran MiXCR on the multiplex PCR reads and lists one entry per CDR3 protein. The sample lists 350,000 to 450,000 distinct CDR3 sequences, roughly 24% occurring once. Indicated time point: persistent/refractory GD, antithyroid drugs over 5 years with positive TRAb. PBMCs were the source of the RNA used for TCR sequencing. This material consisted of peripheral blood mononuclear cells (PBMCs), taken when the disease was refractory, from a patient treated with antithyroid drugs. The receptors were sampled from a woman in her 40s with Graves disease.

The J gene is TRBJ2-1, the V gene TRBV7-9; 8 nucleotides line up with TRBD2. The trim removed 5 bases at V and 9 bases at J, leaving 9 bases unmatched. CDR3 length: 14 amino acids. The V gene's germline CDR1 is SEHNR and CDR2 FQNEAQ (reference sequence). The CDR3 loop is CASSTRQREIEQFF. The DNA for the CDR3 is TGTGCCAGCAGCACGAGGCAGCGGGAGATTGAGCAGTTCTTC.

This clonotype was picked up many times. The V gene is TRBV6-1, the J gene TRBJ1-5; possibly TRBD1 for D (5 bases). V was cut by 2 bases and J by 1 base, with 9 bases left in between. Germline values: CDR1 MNHNS, CDR2 SASEGT. The CDR3 is 15 residues long. Written as DNA, the CDR3 is TGTGCCAGCAGTGAACGGCAGGGCAGCAATCAGCCCCAGCATTTT. Residues: CASSERQGSNQPQHF.

The table lists this clonotype with many counts. DNA for the CDR3: TGTGCCACCGCACCGGGACAGGGTTATACTCGGGCGGGAGGCGAGCAGTACTTC. It translates to CATAPGQGYTRAGGEQYF. This chain uses TRBV28 with TRBJ2-7; weak D call: TRBD1 (9 bases). In germline, CDR1 is MDHEN, CDR2 SYDVKM. V was shortened by 10 bases and J by 6 bases, with 34 bases between the two germline ends. CDR3 length equals 18 residues.

Comments on this clonotype: A read error may be the cause here, since a much bigger clone is one base away. The V gene is TRBV28, the J gene TRBJ2-7; no reliable D call. CDR1 is MDHEN and CDR2 is SYDVKM in the germline V gene. The CDR3 extends over 14 amino acids. V was shortened by 8 bases and J by 2 bases, with 16 bases between the two germline ends. Here the CDR3 DNA reads TGTGCCAGCGGTCCCCCCGTTGGGGCCTACGAGCAGTACTTC. Protein product: CASGPPVGAYEQYF.

As DNA, the CDR3 is TGTGCCAGCTCACCAAGTGCCAGGGTAATAAGCTCTGGAAACACCATATATTTT. This gives the protein CASSPSARVISSGNTIYF. The gene calls are TRBV28 and TRBJ1-3, with D possibly TRBD1 on 5 matching bases. V gave up 8 bases and J gave up 0 bases, with 23 bases separating them. Germline values: CDR1 MDHEN, CDR2 SYDVKM. This CDR3 is built from 18 residues.

The CDR3 DNA reads TGTGCCAGCAGTCGCTTTAGCGGGAGGGCCTCGGTGAATGAGCAGTTCTTC. Residues: CASSRFSGRASVNEQFF. The chain couples TRBV28 to TRBJ2-1, with 11 bases matching TRBD2. Germline loops: CDR1 MDHEN, CDR2 SYDVKM. This CDR3 contains 17 residues. The V segment lost 5 bases and the J segment 7 bases; nucleotides outside the gene matches: 13. Filled out from reference TRBV28 and TRBJ2-1, the complete variable domain reads DVKVTQSSRYLVKRTGEKVFLECVQDMDHENMFWYRQDPGLGLRLIYFSYDVKMKEKGDIPEGYSVSREKKERFSLILESASTNQTSMYLCASSRFSGRASVNEQFFGPGTRLTVL.

The chain has TRBV7-2 and TRBJ2-1, with 9 positions matching TRBD2. J lost 8 bases, V lost 4 bases, and 15 bases had no gene match. The V gene's germline CDR1 is SGHTA and CDR2 FQGNSA. CDR3 size: 17 residues. CDR3 DNA sequence: TGTGCCAGCAGCTGGGGGGCAGGCGGGAGGGCCGTACATGAGCAGTTCTTC. Protein sequence: CASSWGAGGRAVHEQFF.

V is TRBV4-2 and J is TRBJ2-1; D perhaps matches TRBD2 (7 bases). This CDR3 spans 18 amino acids. Germline values: CDR1 LGHNA, CDR2 YNFKEQ. Trimming shortened V by 0 bases and J by 3 bases, and 18 bases separated the two germline ends. The CDR3 loop is CASSQDPFPGEGYNEQFF. The CDR3 DNA is TGTGCCAGCAGCCAAGACCCCTTTCCAGGGGAGGGCTACAATGAGCAGTTCTTC.

This clonotype was detected ten times or more. This sequence joins TRBV2 and TRBJ1-2; D is undetermined. The CDR3 length is 12 residues. V was cut by 6 bases and J by 1 base, with 6 bases left in between. Per the germline V gene, CDR1 is SNHLY and CDR2 is FYNNEI. The CDR3 sequence: CASRVVNYGYTF. CDR3 nucleotides: TGTGCCAGCAGGGTGGTTAACTATGGCTACACCTTC.

This clonotype has more than one count but fewer than ten. CDR3 residues: CASSLAGTLQETQYF. For the CDR3, the DNA is TGTGCCAGCAGCTTAGCGGGCACGTTACAAGAGACCCAGTACTTC. The chain links TRBV7-9 to TRBJ2-5; no clear D. Trimming pared 0 bases from V and 2 bases from J, leaving 10 bases between. From germline, CDR1 is SEHNR and CDR2 FQNEAQ (reference sequence). This CDR3 spans 15 amino acids.

This clonotype was counted ten times or more. The chain links TRBV28 to TRBJ1-5; no firm D call. Per the germline V gene, CDR1 is MDHEN and CDR2 is SYDVKM. The CDR3 contains 16 residues. Trimming took off 6 bases at V and 3 bases at J, with 18 bases between the two ends. CDR3 sequence reads: CASSQWTERFNQPQHF. The CDR3 nucleotides are TGTGCCAGCAGCCAATGGACTGAGAGATTCAATCAGCCCCAGCATTTT.

Concerning this clonotype: This could be a read error, since a much larger clone is one nucleotide away. This chain joins TRBV10-3 and TRBJ2-1; D is uncertain. The V gene lost 10 bases and the J gene lost 8 bases, with 15 bases spanning the gap. This CDR3 comprises 12 residues. Germline CDR1 reads ENHRY; CDR2 reads SYGVKD. CDR3 in DNA: TGTGCCACGGACCAAGGGTACGATGAGCAGTTCTTC. Encoded protein: CATDQGYDEQFF.

In its sample, this clonotype was seen many times. The rearrangement joins TRBV12-3 or TRBV12-4 to TRBJ2-7; D is tentatively TRBD1 or TRBD2 (6 bases each). V was clipped by 8 bases and J by 0 bases, with 26 bases between them. This CDR3 contains 18 residues. The CDR3 DNA reads as TGTGCCAGCGCTCCCGGGACTTCCCTAAAGGGGGGCTCCTACGAGCAGTACTTC. Amino acids: CASAPGTSLKGGSYEQYF.

This clonotype was picked up many times. This rearrangement joins TRBV28 to TRBJ1-1; D is perhaps TRBD1 (5 bases). The V and J ends lost 6 bases and 0 bases respectively, with 20 bases between them. The CDR3 is 17 residues long. The germline V gene encodes CDR1 MDHEN and CDR2 SYDVKM. As DNA, the CDR3 is TGTGCCAGCAGCCCGGGAGGACATCAAGGCATGAACACTGAAGCTTTCTTT. Residues: CASSPGGHQGMNTEAFF.

The chain couples TRBV3-1 to TRBJ2-1, with D perhaps given as TRBD1 or TRBD2 (5 bases each). Trimming took 5 bases from V and 9 from J, leaving 14 bases between them. This CDR3 comprises 13 residues. Germline V gene lookup returns CDR1 LGHDT and CDR2 YNNKEL (reference sequence). Here the CDR3 reads CASSFGTASEQFF. DNA for the CDR3: TGTGCCAGCAGCTTCGGGACCGCGTCTGAGCAGTTCTTC.

The chain combines TRBV19 with TRBJ1-1, with 10 bases fitting TRBD1. The CDR3 sequence is 13 residues long. From germline, CDR1 is LNHDA and CDR2 SQIVND (reference sequence). The junction had 8 bases not matched to a gene; V was cut back by 5 bases and J by 11 bases. The CDR3 region is CASSSQTGGAAFF. CDR3 in DNA: TGTGCCAGTAGTTCTCAGACAGGGGGCGCGGCTTTCTTT.

Turning to this clonotype: The junction does not match germline at one end; this may be a read error. V usage is TRBV6-2 or TRBV6-3 and J usage is TRBJ2-1; 9 nucleotides agree with TRBD2. Germline V gene lookup returns CDR1 MNHEY and CDR2 SVGEGT. CDR3 size: 14 residues. DNA for the CDR3: TGCGCCAGCGGACCGGGACTAGCCTTCAATGAGCAGTTCTTC. Amino acids: CASGPGLAFNEQFF.

The chain has TRBV6-5 and TRBJ1-5, with a tentative D call TRBD1 (6 bases). The CDR3 runs to 15 residues. V was trimmed by 0 bases and J by 6 bases, leaving 12 bases between them. Germline loops: CDR1 MNHEY, CDR2 SVGAGI. The chain's CDR3 is CASSYSTGGRQPQHF. The CDR3 DNA follows: TGTGCCAGCAGTTACTCGACCGGGGGCCGTCAGCCCCAGCATTTT.

V is TRBV7-2 and J is TRBJ2-7; 10 nucleotides match TRBD1. Trimming removed 4 bases from V and 7 bases from J; junction bases left unmatched: 10. The CDR3 contains 15 residues. CDR1 and CDR2 (germline): SGHTA, FQGNSA. The CDR3 DNA reads as TGTGCCAGCAGCTCGCCGGGACAGGGGAATAAGGAGCAGTACTTC. Protein sequence: CASSSPGQGNKEQYF.

This clonotype was recorded many times. V and J are TRBV2 and TRBJ2-7; 7 bases are shared with TRBD1. The CDR3 length is 13 residues. Unmatched junction bases numbered 6, after V lost 8 bases and J lost 2 bases. Germline CDR1 SNHLY, CDR2 FYNNEI. The CDR3: CASRQGVAYEQYF. CDR3 nucleotides: TGTGCCAGCCGTCAGGGGGTCGCCTACGAGCAGTACTTC.

This clonotype has a count of ten or more. The chain carries TRBV28 and TRBJ2-4; D is possibly TRBD1 or TRBD2 (5 bases each). V was shortened by 7 bases and J by 0 bases, with 16 bases between the two germline ends. In germline, CDR1 is MDHEN, CDR2 SYDVKM. This CDR3 has 16 amino acids. The CDR3 DNA sequence: TGTGCCAGCAAAGGTGGGAGCCAGGGAGCCAAAAACATTCAGTACTTC. It specifies CASKGGSQGAKNIQYF.

This clonotype was picked up a small number of times. The V and J genes are TRBV6-1 and TRBJ2-5; D is possibly TRBD2 (6 bases). This CDR3 spans 14 amino acids. Germline V CDR1 and CDR2: MNHNS, SASEGT. The V end was cut by 5 bases, the J end by 1 base, with 11 bases between. CDR3 region: CASSRSGVQETQYF. The CDR3 DNA reads as TGTGCCAGCAGTCGCTCGGGAGTCCAAGAGACCCAGTACTTC.

There are a few counts of this clonotype. This chain uses TRBV19 with TRBJ1-1; D is unresolved. This CDR3 is built from 14 residues. The V gene lost 6 bases and the J gene lost 0 bases, with 11 bases spanning the gap. Looked up from germline, CDR1 is LNHDA and CDR2 is SQIVND (reference sequence). CDR3 sequence reads: CASSLKGLNTEAFF. The CDR3 region has the DNA TGTGCCAGTAGCCTAAAAGGGTTGAACACTGAAGCTTTCTTT.

The table lists this clonotype with a few counts. The chain is built from TRBV5-1 and TRBJ2-6; 8 positions match TRBD1. Germline V gene sequence: CDR1 SGHRS, CDR2 YFSETQ. The CDR3 covers 17 residues. J lost 0 bases, V lost 0 bases, and 2 bases had no gene match. As DNA, the CDR3 is TGCGCCAGCAGCTTGGGACAGGGGAGCTCTGGGGCCAACGTCCTGACTTTC. Its translation is CASSLGQGSSGANVLTF.

This clonotype was detected ten times or more. This chain uses TRBV28 with TRBJ2-1; D is unclear. The ends were cut back, 2 bases at V and 4 bases at J, with 18 bases in the middle. The germline CDR1 and CDR2 sequences are MDHEN and SYDVKM. There are 17 residues in the CDR3. The CDR3 sequence is CASSLRGWRTLYNEQFF. The CDR3 nucleotides are TGTGCCAGCAGTTTAAGAGGATGGCGGACCCTTTACAATGAGCAGTTCTTC.

This clonotype was observed many times. The CDR3 DNA reads as TGTGCCAGCAGCTCTCTGACAGGGTACGAGCAGTACTTC. Translated: CASSSLTGYEQYF. The chain carries TRBV7-2 and TRBJ2-7, with 7 bases matching TRBD1. The CDR3 is 13 amino acids. Germline assignment: CDR1 SGHTA and CDR2 FQGNSA. V shed 4 bases and J 4 bases; nucleotides not matched to a gene: 4.

This clonotype was recorded at least ten times. This chain joins TRBV2 and TRBJ2-6; D uncertain. Deletions cut 4 bases from V and 0 bases from J, with 7 bases between. Germline-derived CDR1 and CDR2 are SNHLY and FYNNEI. This CDR3 spans 15 amino acids. The CDR3, as DNA: TGTGCCAGCAGTGTGTCCAGCTCTGGGGCCAACGTCCTGACTTTC. Amino acids: CASSVSSSGANVLTF.

This chain uses TRBV7-2 with TRBJ1-4; 8 bases align to TRBD1. This CDR3 is built from 15 residues. Losses at the gene ends were 4 bases for V and 7 bases for J; bases not matched to a gene: 8. Germline V lookup: CDR1 SGHTA, CDR2 FQGNSA. Written as DNA, the CDR3 is TGTGCCAGCAGCTCTGACAGGGGAAGGGGTGAAAAACTGTTTTTT. It yields the protein CASSSDRGRGEKLFF.